Described below is a single T cell receptor beta chain sequence and its context. The specificity of this receptor is unknown. Base qualities are not recorded, but no much larger clone differs from it by a single base. The immunoSEQ Assay, a bias-controlled multiplex PCR, was used to amplify TCRbeta CDR3 regions from genomic DNA. The source study handled its data this way. Within the assay, amplification of reference gene primers was used to estimate how many nucleated cells each sample contained. Sequence reads were collapsed and filtered to measure the absolute abundance of every unique TCRbeta CDR3 rearrangement. For each sample, productive Simpson clonality was calculated by taking the square root of Simpson's diversity index across productive rearrangements. Not all clones reach the TCRdb copy of this immuneACCESS table, which keeps in-frame sequences only. Checked studies attribute under half of the gap to unresolved V genes and leave the rest unexplained. V and J calls and clone size follow that table, whereas D and trimming were derived from the DNA. This sample gives some 150,000 clones in total; about 92% of them show up just once. The biggest ten clones account for roughly 1.5% of the sample.

This record belongs to a study of blood T cell repertoires in COVID-19 (TCRdb year 2020). About the investigation overall: The collaborator samples originated in the United States, Italy and Spain and spanned the acute and convalescent phases of COVID-19. Sample metadata almost always included a de-identified subject ID, COVID-19 status, age in years and sex. A freely available public database, intended as a resource for researchers studying the immune response to SARS-CoV-2, is where the repertoires were released. Samples came from the ongoing ImmuneRACE study (first 160 participants) plus 1,254 subjects from 6 global collaborators. HLA class I and class II types, where available, came from metadata supplied by the sample provider rather than from assay-based typing. The prospective study material was composed of cDNA or gDNA derived from T cells, B-cell-depleted T cells, or PBMCs. Subjects who had been exposed to COVID-19, were actively infected with it, or had recovered from it provided the deeply sampled blood TCRbeta repertoires that made up the dataset.

Collaborating institutions collected whole blood in K2EDTA tubes following their own protocols. For TCRbeta analysis, collaborators shipped samples in one of three forms: frozen whole blood, isolated PBMCs, or DNA extracted from either of those sample types. The CDR3 covers 13 residues, taking in both the cysteine and the phenylalanine. Only the CDR3 portion is preserved as DNA: 39 bases, with reading frame beginning at the first base. At the junction V is shortened by 5 bases and J by 3 bases; bases outside the gene matches: 1. The germline V gene (reference sequence) yields LNHDA for CDR1 and SQIVND for CDR2. Summary of the overall study and its limitations: The amount of clinical and demographic metadata varied by source and participant and was provided uncurated.

The rearrangement combines TRBV19 with TRBJ1-5; TRBD1 fits 7 bases in the junction. The TCR originated in a human donor in a cohort sampled during active COVID-19. Sequencing used peripheral blood. The sequenced DNA is TGTGCCAGTAGTGGGACAGCCAATCAGCCCCAGCATTTT. Translated, this gives CASSGTANQPQHF.